The clone carrying this T cell receptor beta chain was detected many times. What it recognizes is unknown. Trimming shortened V by 5 bases and J by 5 bases, and 15 bases separated the two germline ends. This CDR3 has 14 amino acids. TCRdb used MiXCR to reprocess the 5' RACE reads, holding one entry per CDR3 protein. This table holds 60,000 or so distinct CDR3 sequences, 9.3% found once. The data belong to a study of early T cells in non-severe SARS-CoV-2 infection. Study at large: Unsorted whole-blood RNA was sequenced in bulk, leaving chains unpaired.

Study-wide findings and caveats: Sequences matched to VDJdb favored anti-spike CD8 responses, while private and CD4 specificities were missed.

Input material: whole blood. This chain links TRBV12-3 or TRBV12-4 with TRBJ2-5; D possibly corresponds to TRBD1 (6 bases). This receptor was obtained from an adult who was a healthcare worker with PCR-confirmed SARS-CoV-2 infection or an uninfected control (not recorded which). In DNA, the CDR3 is TGTGCCAGCAGTCTCGGGACACTGGAGGAGACCCAGTACTTC. Protein sequence: CASSLGTLEETQYF.